These 30 T cell receptor beta chains were sequenced from one sample in a study of blood T cell repertoires in COVID-19 (dated by TCRdb to the early 2020s). Libraries were made using the immunoSEQ multiplex PCR assay. TCRdb retrieved this table from immuneACCESS and kept in-frame rearrangements only. Not all clones are present; in checked studies, unresolved V genes account for under half, and no reason is known for the remainder. Here the sample has 250,000 to 300,000 clones; roughly 80% occur a single time. About 5% of the sample lies in the top ten. The sample was PBMCs or T cells enriched from blood (not recorded which). These receptors were taken from a man aged 35 to 55 who had been exposed to COVID-19.

The chain recombines TRBV3-1 (or the pseudogene TRBV3-2) with TRBJ2-1, with D possibly being TRBD2 (6 bases). Deletions cut 0 bases from V and 0 bases from J, with 15 bases between. There are 18 residues in the CDR3. The germline gives CDR1 LGHDT, CDR2 YNNKEL (reference sequence). The DNA of the CDR3 is TGTGCCAGCAGCCAAGACCCGCCCTCTAGCGCCTCCTACAATGAGCAGTTCTTC. This translates into CASSQDPPSSASYNEQFF.

The gene calls are TRBV5-1 and TRBJ2-7, with 12 positions matching TRBD1. Germline values: CDR1 SGHRS, CDR2 YFSETQ. The CDR3 consists of 14 residues. Trimming at V came to 4 bases and at J to 6 bases, leaving 5 bases not matched to a gene. CDR3 residues: CASSVGTGGGEQYF. The CDR3, as DNA: TGCGCCAGCAGCGTTGGGACAGGGGGCGGCGAGCAGTACTTC. Drawing the rest from reference TRBV5-1 and TRBJ2-7, the complete variable domain is KAGVTQTPRYLIKTRGQQVTLSCSPISGHRSVSWYQQTPGQGLQFLFEYFSETQRNKGNFPGRFSGRQFSNSRSEMNVSTLELGDSALYLCASSVGTGGGEQYFGPGTRLTVT.

The rearrangement joins TRBV19 to TRBJ1-5; tentatively, D is TRBD1 (6 bases). The CDR3 totals 14 residues. V was clipped by 5 bases and J by 1 base, with 9 bases between them. The germline V gene has CDR1 LNHDA and CDR2 SQIVND (reference sequence). The CDR3 is CASSFGQSNQPQHF. The CDR3 nucleotides read TGTGCCAGTAGTTTCGGACAGAGCAATCAGCCCCAGCATTTT.

This rearrangement joins TRBV30 to TRBJ2-3; D remains unclear. The CDR3 consists of 12 residues. CDR1 is GTSNPN, CDR2 SVGIG, per germline (reference sequence). The germline V and J ends were trimmed by 2 bases and 2 bases, with 5 bases remaining between them. CDR3 loop: CAWSRVTDTQYF. In DNA, the CDR3 is TGTGCCTGGAGTAGAGTCACAGATACGCAGTATTTT. The full variable domain, in which reference TRBV30 and TRBJ2-3 provide the parts outside the CDR3, is SQTIHQWPATLVQPVGSPLSLECTVEGTSNPNLYWYRQAAGRGLQLLFYSVGIGQISSEVPQNLSASRPQDRQFILSSKKLLLSDSGFYLCAWSRVTDTQYFGPGTRLTVL.

On this clone: The sample carries other DNA sequences with the same CDR3. The chain has TRBV18 and TRBJ2-7; 10 nucleotides align to TRBD2. Germline loops: CDR1 KGHSH, CDR2 LQKENI. The CDR3 is 13 residues long. V dropped 2 bases and J dropped 5; count of bases not matched to a gene: 0. CDR3 residues: CASSPGTSDEQYF. CDR3 bases: TGTGCCAGCTCACCAGGGACTAGCGACGAGCAGTACTTC.

The chain couples TRBV18 to TRBJ1-2; 7 positions match TRBD1. With 3 bases clipped from V and 8 bases from J, the junction kept 12 bases outside the gene matches. The CDR3 sequence is 15 residues long. CDR1 is KGHSH, CDR2 LQKENI, per germline. The CDR3: CASSPLDRTLGGYTF. CDR3 nucleotides: TGTGCCAGCTCACCTCTGGACAGGACTTTGGGAGGCTACACCTTC.

The chain combines TRBV6-5 with TRBJ1-4, with TRBD1 as a possible D gene (6 bases). Germline V gene data show CDR1 as MNHEY and CDR2 as SVGAGI. This CDR3 contains 14 residues. The V and J ends lost 6 bases and 7 bases respectively, with 15 bases between them. The CDR3 bases are TGTGCCAGCAGAACAACAGGGATGGTTGAAAAACTGTTTTTT. This sequence encodes CASRTTGMVEKLFF.

This sequence joins TRBV15 and TRBJ2-1; D perhaps matches TRBD2 (5 bases). Deletions cut 8 bases from V and 5 bases from J, with 7 bases between. Germline values: CDR1 LNHNV, CDR2 YYDKDF (reference sequence). The CDR3 is made up of 11 amino acids. The CDR3 loop reads CATGADNEQFF. The CDR3 DNA reads as TGTGCCACCGGAGCGGACAATGAGCAGTTCTTC.

The V and J genes are TRBV5-1 and TRBJ1-1; D is possibly TRBD1 (6 bases). Germline lookup yields CDR1 SGHRS and CDR2 YFSETQ. Trimming pared 4 bases from V and 4 bases from J, leaving 23 bases between. The CDR3 runs to 17 residues. CDR3 sequence reads: CASSAQGGGSGITEAFF. The CDR3 DNA is TGCGCCAGCAGCGCCCAGGGCGGGGGCTCGGGGATCACTGAAGCTTTCTTT.

The chain combines TRBV5-1 with TRBJ1-2, with D perhaps TRBD1 (6 bases). CDR1 SGHRS and CDR2 YFSETQ come from the germline V gene. Deletions cut 0 bases from V and 0 bases from J, with 12 bases between. The CDR3 is made up of 16 amino acids. The CDR3 reads CASSLDRASANYGYTF. The CDR3 DNA is TGCGCCAGCAGCTTGGACAGGGCATCAGCTAACTATGGCTACACCTTC. The variable domain in full, completed from reference TRBV5-1 and TRBJ1-2, reads KAGVTQTPRYLIKTRGQQVTLSCSPISGHRSVSWYQQTPGQGLQFLFEYFSETQRNKGNFPGRFSGRQFSNSRSEMNVSTLELGDSALYLCASSLDRASANYGYTFGSGTRLTVV.

The V call is TRBV15, the J call TRBJ2-1; 10 bases line up with TRBD2. The germline V gene has CDR1 LNHNV and CDR2 YYDKDF (reference sequence). There are 16 residues in the CDR3. The ends lost 1 base at V and 8 bases at J; junction bases unmatched: 8. In nucleotides, the CDR3 is TGTGCCACCAGCAGAGTGGGAGCGGGAGGGTTCTATGAGCAGTTCTTC. Protein: CATSRVGAGGFYEQFF.

The chain carries TRBV4-2 and TRBJ2-4; TRBD1 is a possible D gene (5 bases). Germline CDR1 and CDR2: LGHNA and YNFKEQ. The CDR3 has 15 residues. Deletions cut 0 bases from V and 8 bases from J, with 14 bases between. CDR3 coding DNA: TGTGCCAGCAGCCAAGAGGGCGCAGGGCTAGACATTCAGTACTTC. This codes for CASSQEGAGLDIQYF.

The chain is built from TRBV25-1 and TRBJ2-7, with D possibly matching TRBD2 (5 bases). The germline V gene encodes CDR1 MGHDK and CDR2 SYGVNS. CDR3 length: 13 amino acids. Trimming pared 8 bases from V and 4 bases from J, leaving 15 bases between. In nucleotides, the CDR3 is TGTGCCAGCGGTGTCGAAGGCGGGTACGAGCAGTACTTC. Its protein product is CASGVEGGYEQYF.

V usage is TRBV12-3 or TRBV12-4 and J usage is TRBJ2-1; 9 bases are shared with TRBD2. The CDR3 runs 12 residues. V gave up 10 bases and J gave up 3 bases; unmatched junction bases: 1. CDR3 region: CATSGIYNEQFF. Written as DNA, the CDR3 is TGTGCCACTAGCGGGATCTACAATGAGCAGTTCTTC.

The CDR3 spells CASTPGGVRGPQHF. For the CDR3, the DNA is TGTGCCAGCACCCCCGGAGGGGTGCGTGGGCCCCAGCATTTT. The chain couples TRBV27 to TRBJ1-5, with D perhaps TRBD1 (5 bases). Trimming removed 7 bases at V and 9 bases at J, with 19 bases between. In germline, CDR1 is MNHEY, CDR2 SMNVEV (reference sequence). There are 14 residues in the CDR3.

V is TRBV7-2 and J is TRBJ2-7, with TRBD2 identical over 8 bases. The length of the CDR3 is 13 residues. CDR1 and CDR2 (germline): SGHTA, FQGNSA. Unmatched junction bases numbered 2, after V lost 3 bases and J lost 4 bases. The CDR3 nucleotides are TGTGCCAGCAGCTTCGGCGGGGGGTACGAGCAGTACTTC. This gives the protein CASSFGGGYEQYF.

This chain links TRBV12-3 or TRBV12-4 with TRBJ2-7; possible D gene TRBD1, 5 bases. The CDR3 runs 12 residues. Trimming removed 4 bases at V and 6 bases at J, with 10 bases between. Here the CDR3 reads CASSSRVGEQYF. In DNA, the CDR3 is TGTGCCAGCAGTTCCAGGGTGGGCGAGCAGTACTTC.

This chain joins TRBV5-1 and TRBJ1-1, with a tentative D call TRBD1 (5 bases). Germline assignment: CDR1 SGHRS and CDR2 YFSETQ. CDR3 size: 15 residues. Trimming cost V 4 bases and J 3 bases, with 16 bases left between them. DNA of the CDR3: TGCGCCAGCAGCGGGATCCGGGGAGGGGACACTGAAGCTTTCTTT. Its translation: CASSGIRGGDTEAFF.

The J gene is TRBJ1-5, the V gene TRBV30; D remains unclear. The V end lost 3 bases, the J end lost 0 bases, and 3 bases lay between the germline ends. CDR1 is GTSNPN and CDR2 is SVGIG in the germline V gene (reference sequence). The CDR3 contains 12 residues. In DNA form, the CDR3 reads TGTGCCTGGAGCTATAGCAATCAGCCCCAGCATTTT. This sequence encodes CAWSYSNQPQHF. Supplemented by reference TRBV30 and TRBJ1-5, the full variable domain reads SQTIHQWPATLVQPVGSPLSLECTVEGTSNPNLYWYRQAAGRGLQLLFYSVGIGQISSEVPQNLSASRPQDRQFILSSKKLLLSDSGFYLCAWSYSNQPQHFGDGTRLSIL.

The genes are TRBV7-9 and TRBJ1-4; 7 bases map to TRBD1. Germline CDR1 is SEHNR and CDR2 is FQNEAQ (reference sequence). The V segment lost 6 bases and the J segment 5 bases; nucleotides outside the gene matches: 9. CDR3 size: 15 residues. The CDR3 is CASRTGTQGNEKLFF. The CDR3 DNA sequence: TGTGCCAGCAGGACAGGGACTCAAGGAAATGAAAAACTGTTTTTT.

This clone has only a few counts. The J gene is TRBJ1-1, the V gene TRBV12-3 or TRBV12-4; D is unclear. This CDR3 has 13 residues. The ends were cut back, 4 bases at V and 0 bases at J, with 6 bases in the middle. The CDR3 reads CASSSGLNTEAFF. CDR3 in DNA: TGTGCCAGCAGTTCGGGATTGAACACTGAAGCTTTCTTT.

This chain uses TRBV9 with TRBJ1-2, with 8 bases matching TRBD1. This CDR3 spans 14 amino acids. After removal of 6 bases from V and 4 bases from J, the junction contained 8 bases not matched to a gene. Germline CDR1 reads SGDLS; CDR2 reads YYNGEE. The CDR3 loop is CASTTQGGFYGYTF. The CDR3 DNA sequence: TGTGCCAGCACCACACAGGGGGGATTCTATGGCTACACCTTC.

This sequence joins TRBV6-4 and TRBJ2-1; D gene unclear. With 6 bases removed from V and 10 bases from J, the gap between germline ends came to 16 bases. The CDR3 covers 13 residues. Germline V gene lookup returns CDR1 MRHNA and CDR2 SNTAGT. CDR3 loop: CASSEFRGREQFF. CDR3 DNA sequence: TGTGCCAGCAGCGAGTTTAGAGGTCGGGAGCAGTTCTTC.

As concerns this clone: Other DNA sequences in the same sample also yield this CDR3. V and J are TRBV3-1 (or the pseudogene TRBV3-2) and TRBJ1-6, with a possible D match to TRBD1 (6 bases). CDR3 length equals 14 residues. Looked up from germline, CDR1 is LGHDT and CDR2 is YNNKEL (reference sequence). V lost 0 bases and J 7 bases, leaving 7 bases between the germline ends. DNA of the CDR3: TGTGCCAGCAGCCAAGATCAGGGGAATTCACCCCTCCACTTT. The encoded protein is CASSQDQGNSPLHF.

This clone appeared a few times. This sample includes further DNA sequences coding for the same CDR3. The chain uses TRBV6-5 and TRBJ1-5; perhaps TRBD1 as D (6 bases). Trimming removed 6 bases at V and 4 bases at J, with 7 bases between. Per the germline V gene, CDR1 is MNHEY and CDR2 is SVGAGI. The CDR3 length is 12 residues. CDR3: CASRQGNQPQHF. The CDR3 DNA sequence: TGTGCCAGCAGGCAGGGGAATCAGCCCCAGCATTTT.

V usage is TRBV5-1 and J usage is TRBJ1-1, with a weak D call TRBD1 (6 bases). Deletions cut 5 bases from V and 7 bases from J, with 15 bases between. Germline loops: CDR1 SGHRS, CDR2 YFSETQ. The CDR3 is 13 residues long. CDR3 coding DNA: TGCGCCAGCAGGGACACAGGGATGGGTGAAGCTTTCTTT. Encoded protein: CASRDTGMGEAFF.

The V gene is TRBV18, the J gene TRBJ2-2; unclear D gene. Germline V CDR1 and CDR2: KGHSH, LQKENI. With 2 bases removed from V and 3 bases from J, the gap between germline ends came to 13 bases. The CDR3 is 16 amino acids. The CDR3 reads CASSPRALKDTGELFF. DNA for the CDR3: TGTGCCAGCTCACCAAGAGCGCTTAAAGACACCGGGGAGCTGTTTTTT.

V and J are TRBV5-1 and TRBJ2-1; 10 positions match TRBD2. The J segment lost 4 bases and the V segment lost 2 bases, leaving 3 bases of the junction unmatched. This CDR3 contains 15 residues. Germline lookup yields CDR1 SGHRS and CDR2 YFSETQ. DNA for the CDR3: TGCGCCAGCAGCTTACTAGCGGGGCCTTACAATGAGCAGTTCTTC. Protein sequence: CASSLLAGPYNEQFF.

This rearrangement joins TRBV5-4 to TRBJ2-3, with TRBD2 identical over 8 bases. Germline assignment: CDR1 SGHNT and CDR2 YYREEE (reference sequence). This CDR3 has 15 amino acids. V trimming: 5 bases; J trimming: 1 base; junction bases outside the gene matches: 6. CDR3 sequence: CASSKAGVGTDTQYF. CDR3 coding DNA: TGTGCCAGCAGTAAAGCGGGAGTGGGCACAGATACGCAGTATTTT.

The chain employs TRBV14 and TRBJ1-4; D possibly corresponds to TRBD1 (6 bases). The CDR3 sequence is 13 residues long. Per germline, CDR1 SGHDN and CDR2 FVKESK. With 1 base removed from V and 7 bases from J, the gap between germline ends came to 7 bases. CDR3 in amino acids: CASSQGTAEKLFF. As DNA, the CDR3 is TGTGCCAGCAGCCAAGGGACAGCTGAAAAACTGTTTTTT.